Sequencing of this T cell receptor beta chain was carried out in a study of control samples from healthy donors and cancer patients. Using immunoSEQ multiplex PCR, the repertoire was profiled, and TCRdb retains in-frame clones only, with some absent. The data contain roughly 40,000 clones, approximately 87% of them singletons. CDR1 and CDR2 from the germline V gene are MNHEY and SMNVEV (reference sequence). The CDR3 has 14 residues. The V and J ends lost 5 bases and 0 bases respectively, with 10 bases between them. The chain couples TRBV27 to TRBJ1-1; D not resolved. The receptor was derived from a man between 60 and 75 years old in good health. The specimen was blood. The CDR3 sequence: CASSPLGVNTEAFF. The CDR3 DNA follows: TGTGCCAGCAGTCCCCTTGGTGTGAACACTGAAGCTTTCTTT.